A selection of T cell receptor beta chains follows, all from one sample in a study of T-cell reconstitution after alpha-beta-depleted transplantation in children. TCRdb called the PCR reads again in MiXCR, with one record for every CDR3 protein. Of a few hundred thousand distinct CDR3 sequences detected, roughly a quarter appear once; the ten largest clones hold just over 35%. This specimen was PBMCs, taken before TCRalphabeta/CD19-depleted stem cell transplant. Receptors were obtained from a boy in the first two years of life with Wiskott-Aldrich syndrome, due to receive a stem cell transplant. CDR3s include the opening cysteine and the closing phenylalanine or tryptophan. D genes are given only for firm matches. Rows give clone size only sometimes, using once, few, many, or a class for an expanded clone.

v_gene	abundance	d_gene	j_gene	CDR3nt	CDR3aa
TRBV9	many	-	TRBJ1-2	TGTGCCAGCAGCGTAGACGGAAGAGCTAACTATGGCTACACCTTC	CASSVDGRANYGYTF
TRBV11-2	-	TRBD2	TRBJ2-7	TGTGCCAGCAGCTTAGTGGGGCTAGCGGGAGGCAAGCTCTACGAGCAGTACTTC	CASSLVGLAGGKLYEQYF
TRBV12-3/TRBV12-4	few	-	TRBJ1-3	TGTGCCAGCAGTTTATTAGCTGGAAACACCATATATTTT	CASSLLAGNTIYF
TRBV5-1	-	TRBD2	TRBJ2-5	TGCGCCAGCAGCCCTCGACTAGCGGGAACCCAAGAGACCCAGTACTTC	CASSPRLAGTQETQYF
TRBV7-2	-	-	TRBJ2-3	TGTGCCAGCAGCCCCCGGAGGATAGAACCTAGCACAGATACGCAGTATTTT	CASSPRRIEPSTDTQYF
TRBV12-3/TRBV12-4	-	-	TRBJ1-1	TGTGCCAGCAGAAAAGTTGGGGGCACTGAAGCTTTCTTT	CASRKVGGTEAFF
TRBV5-1	few	TRBD2	TRBJ2-3	TGCGCCAGCAGCTTGGCCCTGGGAGGGAGCACAGATACGCAGTATTTT	CASSLALGGSTDTQYF
TRBV19	-	TRBD2	TRBJ2-3	TGTGCCAGTAGTCGACTAGCGGGAGGCATCCTTCGCACAGATACGCAGTATTTT	CASSRLAGGILRTDTQYF
TRBV5-1	-	-	TRBJ1-3	TGCGCCAGCAGCTTCGATGCTATCTCTGGAAACACCATATATTTT	CASSFDAISGNTIYF
TRBV20-1	few	-	TRBJ2-1	TGCAGTGCTAGGCCCCACACCTCCTACAATGAGCAGTTCTTC	CSARPHTSYNEQFF
TRBV19	-	TRBD2	TRBJ2-1	TGTGCCAGTAGTGCTCGTCGAGCGGGAGGGCAGAGGAGTGAGCAGTTCTTC	CASSARRAGGQRSEQFF
TRBV6-1	-	TRBD1	TRBJ2-2	TGTGCCAGCAGTGAACACAGGGGGCTCGGCGGGGAGCTGTTTTTT	CASSEHRGLGGELFF
TRBV7-9	few	TRBD2	TRBJ2-1	TGTGCCAGCACCCCAGCGGGCGGGAGGGCCAGGAATGAGCAGTTCTTC	CASTPAGGRARNEQFF
TRBV29-1	few	TRBD1	TRBJ1-1	TGCAGCGTTGCGGGGGCGCAGGGGGCAGCTGAAGCTTTCTTT	CSVAGAQGAAEAFF
TRBV5-1	few	TRBD2	TRBJ2-5	TGCGCCAGCAGCTGGGAAACAGCGGGAGGAAAAGAGACCCAGTACTTC	CASSWETAGGKETQYF
TRBV12-3/TRBV12-4	few	-	TRBJ1-4	TGTGCCAGCAGTGCGAGGGGGACTGGGAATGAAAAACTGTTTTTT	CASSARGTGNEKLFF
TRBV28	-	TRBD2	TRBJ2-1	TGTGCCAGCAGCGGGACTAGCGGGAGGGAGAGGTACAATGAGCAGTTCTTC	CASSGTSGRERYNEQFF
TRBV7-9	-	TRBD1	TRBJ1-4	TGTGCCAGCAGCGCCGGGACAGGGGTTCGGGGACTGTTTTTT	CASSAGTGVRGLFF
TRBV9	-	-	TRBJ2-5	TGTGCCAGCAGCGTCTCCCCGTATCAGGACTCCCAAGAGACCCAGTACTTC	CASSVSPYQDSQETQYF
TRBV29-1	few	-	TRBJ2-3	TGCAGCGTTGAGTTGGGGGGTCCAGATACGCAGTATTTT	CSVELGGPDTQYF
TRBV20-1	few	-	TRBJ2-5	TGCAGTGCTATAGATCGGACAAAACCTAGGGGGGAGACCCAGTACTTC	CSAIDRTKPRGETQYF
TRBV29-1	few	-	TRBJ1-2	TGCAGCGTTGAAACCAACTCTAACTATGGCTACACCTTC	CSVETNSNYGYTF
TRBV10-3	few	-	TRBJ2-5	TGTGCCATCAGTCAGGGCCCCCAAGAGACCCAGTACTTC	CAISQGPQETQYF
TRBV20-1	-	-	TRBJ2-7	TGCAGTGCACTAGTCTCCTACGAGCAGTACTTC	CSALVSYEQYF
TRBV9	-	TRBD2	TRBJ2-2	TGTGCCAGCAGCGTAAGCGGGAGGGCCGCCGGGGAGCTGTTTTTT	CASSVSGRAAGELFF
TRBV11-2	-	-	TRBJ2-7	TGTGCCAGCGGCCGAGGTAACGAGGGCGAGCAGTACTTC	CASGRGNEGEQYF
TRBV12-3/TRBV12-4	-	TRBD1	TRBJ2-7	TGTGCCAGCAGCCGATCCGGGACAGGGGGCAACGAGCAGTACTTC	CASSRSGTGGNEQYF
TRBV10-3	few	-	TRBJ2-1	TGTGCCATCAACAAGAACCCCAGGGTAGGGGACAATGAGCAGTTCTTC	CAINKNPRVGDNEQFF
TRBV20-1	few	-	TRBJ2-7	TGCAGTGCTAGAGGAGGAGCGGTGAGCTCCTACGAGCAGTACTTC	CSARGGAVSSYEQYF
TRBV29-1	few	-	TRBJ2-3	TGCAGCGTTGTAGCGATCTACACAGATACGCAGTATTTT	CSVVAIYTDTQYF
TRBV25-1	-	TRBD1	TRBJ1-4	TGTGCCAGCAGTGCCCTACGGCCAGGGGGTGGTGAAAAACTGTTTTTT	CASSALRPGGGEKLFF
TRBV5-1	-	-	TRBJ2-7	TGCGCCAGCAGCTTGGCACGGGAGAGGTTTGAGCAGTACTTC	CASSLARERFEQYF
TRBV4-1	-	-	TRBJ2-7	TGCGCCAGCAGCCTACAGTGGGGTTACGAGCAGTACTTC	CASSLQWGYEQYF
TRBV5-1	-	-	TRBJ2-1	TGCGCCAGCAGCTCTCAGCCGGGCACCTACAATGAGCAGTTCTTC	CASSSQPGTYNEQFF
TRBV5-1	few	-	TRBJ2-3	TGCGCCAGCGCTCCGGGGGGCACAGATACGCAGTATTTT	CASAPGGTDTQYF